This T cell receptor beta chain was sequenced for a study of graft-versus-host responses after intestinal transplantation. Whole-study context: Among the recipients, transplants were multivisceral, liver-intestinal, or isolated intestinal. Recipients uniformly received anti-thymocyte globulin induction, followed by tacrolimus and steroids for about 3 years.

The data were produced by immunoSEQ multiplex PCR, yet TCRdb's version contains in-frame clones alone and is incomplete. This table holds about 120,000 clones, 90% found once. Losses at the gene ends were 4 bases for V and 6 bases for J; bases not matched to a gene: 3. The CDR3 runs to 12 residues. Germline values: CDR1 SQVTM, CDR2 ANQGSEA. Findings of the study overall: Recipient-marrow GvH clones were detected, some having first appeared in ileum or blood. Early after transplant, HvG declines were associated with peak levels of circulating GvH clones.

As for this clone: Its antigen is undetermined.

This sample comprised unstimulated CD4+ T cells sorted from spleen or lymph node cells, obtained before intestinal transplant. The origin of this receptor is a human donor who received an intestinal transplant. The rearrangement links TRBV29-1 to TRBJ1-1; 9 bases agree with TRBD1. The chain's CDR3 is CSVGRTGAEAFF. CDR3 DNA: TGCAGCGTTGGAAGGACAGGGGCTGAAGCTTTCTTT.